The present T cell receptor (beta chain) was sequenced within a study of T cell changes during pregnancy in multiple sclerosis. Germline CDR1 reads GTSNPN; CDR2 reads SVGIG (reference sequence). Trimming shortened V by 0 bases and J by 5 bases, and 5 bases separated the two germline ends. The CDR3 contains 11 residues. This table comes from immunoSEQ multiplex PCR, and its TCRdb copy is limited to in-frame clones, with some not included. This sample has about 100,000 clones, with about nine tenths found just once. The sequencing used peripheral blood, collected after pregnancy. This TCR was sampled from a female donor with multiple sclerosis, enrolled in a pregnancy study. The J gene is TRBJ2-7, the V gene TRBV30; D gene uncertain. CDR3 region: CAWSVLHEQYF. The CDR3 coding sequence is TGTGCCTGGAGTGTACTTCACGAGCAGTACTTC.